This record looks at one T cell receptor (beta chain) sequence and its context. Trimming took 0 bases from V and 5 from J; bases not matched to a gene: 2. This CDR3 comprises 15 residues. The germline CDR1 and CDR2 sequences are SGDLS and YYNGEE. The age range of participants was 18 to 89 years, with residence in approximately 25 US areas. The source of the sample is a study of blood T cell repertoires in COVID-19. The repertoire was sequenced with immunoSEQ multiplex PCR; TCRdb's copy has only in-frame clones and lacks some. The sample contains roughly 160,000 clones, roughly 85% of which appear only once.

This chain uses TRBV9 with TRBJ1-6; 7 nucleotides agree with TRBD1. Input material: PBMCs or T cells enriched from blood (not recorded which). The TCR originated in a man aged 55-75 years who had recovered from COVID-19. The CDR3 nucleotides are TGTGCCAGCAGCGTAGCCGGGACAGATAATTCACCCCTCCACTTT. Protein: CASSVAGTDNSPLHF.